This TCR beta chain is drawn from a study of T cells in localized non-small cell lung cancer (dated by TCRdb to about 2020). Notes on the research overall: Comparing tumors with uninvolved tumor-adjacent lungs, the study looked at the T cell repertoires of approximately 240 patients with early-stage NSCLC. A mean age of around 66 years was recorded for the NSCLC patients, of whom around 120 were male and some 100 were female. The cohort was made up of 236 treatment-naive NSCLC patients whose localized lung tumors had been resected. The paper's findings and limits, for the study overall: Uninvolved tumor-adjacent lung showed the highest T cell clonality, higher than tumor, which suggests more focused antigenic responses in the uninvolved tumor-adjacent lung. Longer overall survival was associated with higher T cell density in blood, whereas shorter survival was associated with higher clonality in adjacent lung. Since the design was exploratory, TCR variables were selected using unadjusted p-values with no false-discovery rate correction. Because multi-region tumor sequencing was not done, intratumor heterogeneity could not be ruled out. Of the top 100 tumor clones, a median of roughly 56 were detected in paired uninvolved adjacent lung; 28 were also among that lung's top 100.

Uninvolved adjacent lung was obtained at least 2 cm from the tumor margin, and the absence of atypia was confirmed by two independent pathologists. At diagnosis, tumor, uninvolved tumor-adjacent lung and peripheral blood were collected and then preserved as a mix of FFPE and fresh-frozen material. This clone was detected a few times. Its cognate antigen has yet to be identified. Per-nucleotide qualities are absent, and no much larger clonotype sits a single base away. CDR1 and CDR2 are read off the germline V gene as MDHEN and SYDVKM. From its cysteine to its phenylalanine, the CDR3 spans 16 amino acids. Left in the record is the CDR3 DNA by itself, 48 bases read in frame from the first base. Compared with germline, V lacks 4 bases and J lacks 5 bases; bases without a gene match: 12. TCR beta CDR3 regions were sequenced from DNA using the immunoSEQ Assay. The paper's data handling went like this. To compute T cell density, TCR beta template counts were normalized to usable DNA, which was estimated by amplifying housekeeping genes. Richness was estimated with the preseqR package, extrapolating to 400,000 templates for PBMC samples and 120,000 templates for tissue samples. Clonality was calculated as one minus Pielou's evenness. Tissue-enriched TCRs were identified through differential abundance testing performed on productive amino-acid clonotypes, with a minimum total count of 5 and an alpha of 0.1. The Jaccard Index and the Morisita Overlap Index were used to measure repertoire overlap between compartments. TCR beta CDR3s were clustered by GLIPH together with public tetramer-defined viral CDR3s, and at least three viral sequences plus V-gene enrichment were required for viral motifs. TCRdb limited this immuneACCESS table to in-frame rearrangements with V and J called. A share of clones is missing; checked studies link under half to unresolved V genes, and the rest is unexplained. The D gene and trimming were derived from the DNA, and the V and J assignments and clone size from that table. The sample includes approximately 2,800 clones, with around 25% observed a single time. The ten largest make up 20% of the sample.

The sequences come from normal lung tissue next to the tumor, collected before any cancer treatment. The rearranged chain carries TRBV28 and TRBJ2-7, with 9 bases matching TRBD1. This receptor was identified in an older female donor with stage I squamous cell lung carcinoma. The CDR3 protein sequence reads: CASSYSSLTGGHEQYF. The nucleotide sequence reads TGTGCCAGCAGTTACTCTAGCCTCACAGGGGGCCACGAGCAGTACTTC.